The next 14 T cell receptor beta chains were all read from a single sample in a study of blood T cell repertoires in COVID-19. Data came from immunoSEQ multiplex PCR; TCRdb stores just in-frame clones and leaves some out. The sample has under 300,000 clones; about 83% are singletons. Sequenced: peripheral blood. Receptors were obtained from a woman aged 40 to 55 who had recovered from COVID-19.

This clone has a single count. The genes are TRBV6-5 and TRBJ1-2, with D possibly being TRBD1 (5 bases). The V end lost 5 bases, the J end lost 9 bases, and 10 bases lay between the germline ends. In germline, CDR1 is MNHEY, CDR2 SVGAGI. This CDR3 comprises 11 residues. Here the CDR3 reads CASSPVGRYTF. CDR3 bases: TGTGCCAGCAGTCCCGTGGGGCGCTACACCTTC.

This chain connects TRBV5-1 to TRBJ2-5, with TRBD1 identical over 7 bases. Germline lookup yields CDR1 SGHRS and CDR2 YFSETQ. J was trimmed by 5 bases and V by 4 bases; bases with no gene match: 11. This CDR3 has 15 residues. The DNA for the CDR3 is TGCGCCAGCAGCCCCGGGACAGCCTTGATCGAGACCCAGTACTTC. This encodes CASSPGTALIETQYF.

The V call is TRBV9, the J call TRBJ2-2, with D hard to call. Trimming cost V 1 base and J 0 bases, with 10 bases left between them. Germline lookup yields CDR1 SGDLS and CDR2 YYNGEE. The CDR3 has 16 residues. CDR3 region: CASSVRFGTNTGELFF. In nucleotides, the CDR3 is TGTGCCAGCAGCGTACGTTTCGGTACGAACACCGGGGAGCTGTTTTTT.

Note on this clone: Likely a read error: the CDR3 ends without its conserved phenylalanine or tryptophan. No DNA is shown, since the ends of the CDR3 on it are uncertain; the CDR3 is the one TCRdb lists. The CDR3 region is CASSLRGQGKVI. This chain connects TRBV28 to TRBJ1-2; the table's D call TRBD1 went unverified against the DNA. Germline V gene data show CDR1 as MDHEN and CDR2 as SYDVKM. The CDR3 numbers 12 amino acids, ends counted.

CDR3 loop: CATRRRQGESGYTF. CDR3 sequence (DNA): TGTGCCACCCGACGGAGACAGGGGGAATCTGGCTACACCTTC. The chain uses TRBV2 and TRBJ1-2, with 9 bases identical to TRBD1. The V gene end was trimmed by 10 bases and the J gene end by 7 bases; junction bases not matched to a gene: 13. The CDR3 runs to 14 residues. Germline CDR1 is SNHLY and CDR2 is FYNNEI.

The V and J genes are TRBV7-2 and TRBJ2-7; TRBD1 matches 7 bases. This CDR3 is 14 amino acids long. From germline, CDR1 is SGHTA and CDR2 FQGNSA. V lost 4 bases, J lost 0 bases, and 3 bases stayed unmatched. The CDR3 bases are TGTGCCAGCAGCTGGACAGGAAGCTCCTACGAGCAGTACTTC. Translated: CASSWTGSSYEQYF.

CDR3 loop: CASSSTDTIADTQYF. DNA for the CDR3: TGTGCCAGCAGCTCAACGGACACCATCGCAGATACGCAGTATTTT. The V gene is TRBV7-9, the J gene TRBJ2-3; the D gene is possibly TRBD1 (5 bases). The V gene's germline CDR1 is SEHNR and CDR2 FQNEAQ (reference sequence). Trimming took off 4 bases at V and 4 bases at J, with 15 bases between the two ends. CDR3 size: 15 residues.

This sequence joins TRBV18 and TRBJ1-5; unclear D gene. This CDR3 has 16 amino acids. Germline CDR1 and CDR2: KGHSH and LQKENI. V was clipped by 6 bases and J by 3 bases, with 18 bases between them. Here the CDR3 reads CASSPNPTGNNQPQHF. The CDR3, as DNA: TGTGCCAGCTCGCCCAACCCCACGGGAAACAATCAGCCCCAGCATTTT.

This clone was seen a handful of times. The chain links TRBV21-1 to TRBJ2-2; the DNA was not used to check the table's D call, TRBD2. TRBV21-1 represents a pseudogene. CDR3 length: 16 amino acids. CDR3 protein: CASRTRVYTDTGELFF. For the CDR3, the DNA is TGTGCCAGCAGGACGAGGGTCTACACGGACACCGGGGAGCTGTTTTTT.

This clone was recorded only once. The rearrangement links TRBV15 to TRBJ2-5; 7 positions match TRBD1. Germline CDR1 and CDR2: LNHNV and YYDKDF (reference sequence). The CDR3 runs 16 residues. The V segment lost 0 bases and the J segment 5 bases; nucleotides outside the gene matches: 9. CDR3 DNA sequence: TGTGCCACCAGCAGAGATGTAAACAGGGGTAGGGAGACCCAGTACTTC. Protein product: CATSRDVNRGRETQYF.

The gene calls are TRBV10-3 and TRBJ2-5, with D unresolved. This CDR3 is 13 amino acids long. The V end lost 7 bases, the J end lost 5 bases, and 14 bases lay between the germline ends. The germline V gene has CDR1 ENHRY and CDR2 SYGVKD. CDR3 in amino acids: CAIKESNGETQYF. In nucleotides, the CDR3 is TGTGCCATCAAGGAATCAAACGGGGAGACCCAGTACTTC.

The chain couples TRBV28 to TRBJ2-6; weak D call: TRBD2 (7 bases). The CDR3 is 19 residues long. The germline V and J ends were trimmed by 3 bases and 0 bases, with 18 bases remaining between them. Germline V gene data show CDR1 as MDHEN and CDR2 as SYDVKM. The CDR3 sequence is CASSFPTLGGASGANVLTF. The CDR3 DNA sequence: TGTGCCAGCAGTTTCCCTACTCTGGGGGGGGCCTCTGGGGCCAACGTCCTGACTTTC.

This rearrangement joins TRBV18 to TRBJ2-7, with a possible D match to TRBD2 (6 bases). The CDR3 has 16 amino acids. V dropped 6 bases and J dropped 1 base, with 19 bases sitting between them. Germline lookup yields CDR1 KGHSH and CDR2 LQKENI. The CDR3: CASSPPGLASSYEQYF. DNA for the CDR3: TGTGCCAGCTCCCCGCCGGGACTGGCGAGTTCCTACGAGCAGTACTTC.

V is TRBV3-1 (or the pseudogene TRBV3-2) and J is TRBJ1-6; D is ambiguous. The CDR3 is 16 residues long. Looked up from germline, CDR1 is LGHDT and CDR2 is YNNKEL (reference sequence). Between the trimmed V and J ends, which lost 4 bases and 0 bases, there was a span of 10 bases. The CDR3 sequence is CASSPFSSSYNSPLHF. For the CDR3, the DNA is TGTGCCAGCAGCCCCTTTTCGAGCTCCTATAATTCACCCCTCCACTTT.